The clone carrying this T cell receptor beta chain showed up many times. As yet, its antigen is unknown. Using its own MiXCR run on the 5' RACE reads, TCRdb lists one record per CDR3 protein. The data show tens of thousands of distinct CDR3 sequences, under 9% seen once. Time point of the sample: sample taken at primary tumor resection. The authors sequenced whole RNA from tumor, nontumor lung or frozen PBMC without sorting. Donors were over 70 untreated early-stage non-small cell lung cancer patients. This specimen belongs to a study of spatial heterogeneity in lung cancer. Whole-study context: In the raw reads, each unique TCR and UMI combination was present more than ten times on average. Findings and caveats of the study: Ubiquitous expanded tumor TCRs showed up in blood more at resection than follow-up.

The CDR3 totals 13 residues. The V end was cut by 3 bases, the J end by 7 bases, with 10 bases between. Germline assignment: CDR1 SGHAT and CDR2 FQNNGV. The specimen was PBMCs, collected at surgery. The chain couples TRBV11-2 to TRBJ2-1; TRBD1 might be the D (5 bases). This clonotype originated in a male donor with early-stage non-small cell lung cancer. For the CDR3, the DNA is TGTGCCAGCAGCTTGGGGCTAGTAAATGAGCAGTTCTTC. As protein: CASSLGLVNEQFF.